Following are 20 T cell receptor beta chains from one sample sequenced in a study of neurological immune-mediated disorders. TCRdb re-called the 5' RACE reads through MiXCR, storing one row per CDR3 protein. The sample has around 20,000 distinct CDR3 sequences, 14% seen once; the top ten hold 7.8%. Sequences were obtained from CD4+ T cells from blood. The source of these receptors is an older woman with HTLV-1-associated myelopathy (HAM/TSP).

This clonotype was seen at least ten times. The chain combines TRBV9 with TRBJ2-2; D might be TRBD2 (6 bases). Germline-derived CDR1 and CDR2 are SGDLS and YYNGEE. The CDR3 spans 17 residues. Trimming removed 5 bases from V and 4 bases from J, with 21 bases in between. The CDR3 DNA is TGTGCCAGCAGATCTTTTCTTCAGGGAGGCGGCACCGGGGAGCTGTTTTTT. It codes for CASRSFLQGGGTGELFF.

In its sample, this clonotype was seen many times. V usage is TRBV5-1 and J usage is TRBJ2-1; 9 nucleotides agree with TRBD2. This CDR3 has 17 residues. Losses at the gene ends were 0 bases for V and 7 bases for J; bases not matched to a gene: 11. Germline CDR1 and CDR2: SGHRS and YFSETQ. The CDR3 DNA reads as TGCGCCAGCAGCTTGGCCCGTGGCGGGAGGGCGAAGAATGAGCAGTTCTTC. Amino acids: CASSLARGGRAKNEQFF.

This clonotype came up many times. This chain links TRBV5-6 with TRBJ1-5, with no clear D. The CDR3 totals 12 residues. Trimming pared 1 base from V and 6 bases from J, leaving 5 bases between. Germline V gives CDR1 SGHDT, CDR2 YYEEEE. CDR3 amino acids: CASSLLAQPQHF. The CDR3 DNA follows: TGTGCCAGCAGCTTGTTGGCTCAGCCCCAGCATTTT.

The chain uses TRBV20-1 and TRBJ1-1, with 8 bases matching TRBD1. This CDR3 is built from 12 residues. With 7 bases clipped from V and 1 base from J, the junction kept 2 bases outside the gene matches. Germline V lookup: CDR1 DFQATT, CDR2 SNEGSKA (reference sequence). The CDR3 spells CSVDRGNTEAFF. The CDR3 DNA reads TGCAGTGTCGACAGGGGGAACACTGAAGCTTTCTTT.

By its share, this clonotype is medium-sized (0.01 to 0.1%). The chain has TRBV10-3 and TRBJ2-1; no definite D call. The CDR3 totals 15 residues. The V gene lost 0 bases and the J gene lost 4 bases, with 10 bases spanning the gap. Per germline, CDR1 ENHRY and CDR2 SYGVKD. Here the CDR3 reads CAISESGGEYNEQFF. Here the CDR3 DNA reads TGTGCCATCAGTGAGTCCGGCGGAGAGTACAATGAGCAGTTCTTC.

This clonotype was counted many times. The chain combines TRBV18 with TRBJ2-2; unclear D gene. V lost 2 bases to trimming and J lost 5 bases, with 3 bases between them. The germline V gene encodes CDR1 KGHSH and CDR2 LQKENI. The CDR3 loop spans 12 amino acids. Here the CDR3 reads CASSPGTGELFF. DNA for the CDR3: TGTGCCAGCTCACCAGGGACCGGGGAGCTGTTTTTT.

The chain is built from TRBV19 and TRBJ1-5; a possible D gene is TRBD1 (6 bases). V lost 6 bases, J lost 5 bases, and 14 bases lay in between. This CDR3 region has 14 residues. CDR1 and CDR2 (germline): LNHDA, SQIVND (reference sequence). Here the CDR3 DNA reads TGTGCCAGTAGGGGAGGACAGAACTATCAGCCCCAGCATTTT. Translation: CASRGGQNYQPQHF.

This clonotype was observed many times. The rearrangement uses TRBV6-5 and TRBJ1-6; maybe TRBD1 (6 bases). V gave up 5 bases and J gave up 10 bases, with 21 bases separating them. The length of the CDR3 is 16 residues. The germline V gene encodes CDR1 MNHEY and CDR2 SVGAGI. CDR3 DNA sequence: TGTGCCAGCAGTGACAGGTCGGGTTCAGGTGCGTCACCCCTCCACTTT. This sequence encodes CASSDRSGSGASPLHF.

This clonotype was detected many times. The V and J genes are TRBV20-1 and TRBJ1-1; TRBD1 might be the D (5 bases). V dropped 2 bases and J dropped 4 bases, with 14 bases sitting between them. This CDR3 is built from 14 residues. Germline V gene data show CDR1 as DFQATT and CDR2 as SNEGSKA (reference sequence). The DNA for the CDR3 is TGCAGTGCTAGAAAAGTAAGGGGTGTCACTGAAGCTTTCTTT. Amino acids: CSARKVRGVTEAFF.

This clonotype was counted many times. The DNA of the CDR3 is TGCAGTGCTAGAGGGACTAGCGGGGGCTCCTACAATGAGCAGTTCTTC. Amino acids: CSARGTSGGSYNEQFF. The chain couples TRBV20-1 to TRBJ2-1; TRBD2 matches at 13 bases. From germline, CDR1 is DFQATT and CDR2 SNEGSKA (reference sequence). Trimming cost V 1 base and J 0 bases; bases outside gene matches: 0. The CDR3 sequence is 16 residues long.

This clonotype occurred many times. The chain recombines TRBV5-6 with TRBJ2-2, with 10 nucleotides matching TRBD2. Trimming removed 4 bases from V and 6 bases from J; junction bases left unmatched: 6. Germline V gene sequence: CDR1 SGHDT, CDR2 YYEEEE. The CDR3 spans 15 residues. CDR3 sequence reads: CASSLTSGKSGELFF. Written as DNA, the CDR3 is TGTGCCAGCAGCCTCACTAGCGGGAAGTCCGGGGAGCTGTTTTTT.

This clonotype has ten or more counts. The J gene is TRBJ1-5, the V gene TRBV10-2; D is unclear. Germline CDR1 reads WSHSY; CDR2 reads SAAADI. V dropped 5 bases and J dropped 1 base, with 15 bases sitting between them. This CDR3 comprises 16 residues. CDR3 bases: TGCGCCAGCAGTCTAGGTCGGACCTGGAGCAATCAGCCCCAGCATTTT. This codes for CASSLGRTWSNQPQHF.

Written as DNA, the CDR3 is TGTGCCAGCAGCTTAGACGGGGACAGAGGCCAGCCCCAGCATTTT. This encodes CASSLDGDRGQPQHF. The rearrangement links TRBV7-2 to TRBJ1-5; TRBD1 matches at 7 bases. Germline V gene lookup returns CDR1 SGHTA and CDR2 FQGNSA. V was clipped by 1 base and J by 7 bases; unmatched bases: 7. This CDR3 region has 15 residues.

The chain's CDR3 is CSVEEQLAETQYF. The CDR3 coding sequence is TGCAGCGTTGAAGAACAACTAGCGGAGACCCAGTACTTC. The chain has TRBV29-1 and TRBJ2-5, with 7 bases matching TRBD2. The CDR3 length is 13 residues. The ends lost 0 bases at V and 5 bases at J; junction bases unmatched: 3. Germline-derived CDR1 and CDR2 are SQVTM and ANQGSEA.

The chain links TRBV5-1 to TRBJ2-7, with TRBD2 matching over 14 bases. The germline CDR1 and CDR2 sequences are SGHRS and YFSETQ. V shed 0 bases and J 7 bases; nucleotides not matched to a gene: 3. This CDR3 has 15 residues. The CDR3 coding sequence is TGCGCCAGCAGCTTGGGACTAGCGGGAGGGGGTGAGCAGTACTTC. Translated: CASSLGLAGGGEQYF.

This clonotype was detected ten times or more. The genes are TRBV20-1 and TRBJ2-2; D gene unclear. V was shortened by 0 bases and J by 4 bases, with 12 bases between the two germline ends. CDR1 and CDR2 from the germline V gene are DFQATT and SNEGSKA (reference sequence). This CDR3 region has 15 residues. DNA for the CDR3: TGCAGTGCTAGAGATTCCCAGCGTGGCACCGGGGAGCTGTTTTTT. It yields the protein CSARDSQRGTGELFF.

This clonotype was counted ten times or more. This sequence joins TRBV12-3 or TRBV12-4 and TRBJ1-1; D gene ambiguous. V dropped 6 bases and J dropped 1 base, with 15 bases sitting between them. The CDR3 is 15 amino acids. CDR3 nucleotide sequence: TGTGCCAGCAGGAGAGGCCCGTCAGGGAACACTGAAGCTTTCTTT. Its translation: CASRRGPSGNTEAFF.

This chain joins TRBV27 and TRBJ1-4; 10 bases fit TRBD1. The germline V gene has CDR1 MNHEY and CDR2 SMNVEV (reference sequence). This CDR3 contains 15 residues. The junction had 6 bases not matched to a gene; V was cut back by 9 bases and J by 2 bases. The DNA of the CDR3 is TGTGCCAGAAGCCAGGACAGGGGGACTAATGAAAAACTGTTTTTT. Residues: CARSQDRGTNEKLFF.

This clonotype was picked up many times. V is TRBV20-1 and J is TRBJ2-7, with TRBD1 matching over 8 bases. The CDR3 has 14 residues. The V and J ends lost 5 bases and 3 bases, in that order; junction bases with no gene match: 9. The germline V gene encodes CDR1 DFQATT and CDR2 SNEGSKA (reference sequence). The CDR3: CSAGGQGSSYEQYF. The CDR3 DNA is TGCAGTGCTGGCGGACAGGGAAGTAGCTACGAGCAGTACTTC.

This clonotype was counted many times. V usage is TRBV5-6 and J usage is TRBJ2-5; 9 bases match TRBD1. Germline V CDR1 and CDR2: SGHDT, YYEEEE. The CDR3 contains 13 residues. Losses at the gene ends were 5 bases for V and 7 bases for J; bases not matched to a gene: 6. CDR3 amino acids: CASSNRGPRTQYF. As DNA, the CDR3 is TGTGCCAGCAGTAACAGGGGGCCCAGGACCCAGTACTTC.